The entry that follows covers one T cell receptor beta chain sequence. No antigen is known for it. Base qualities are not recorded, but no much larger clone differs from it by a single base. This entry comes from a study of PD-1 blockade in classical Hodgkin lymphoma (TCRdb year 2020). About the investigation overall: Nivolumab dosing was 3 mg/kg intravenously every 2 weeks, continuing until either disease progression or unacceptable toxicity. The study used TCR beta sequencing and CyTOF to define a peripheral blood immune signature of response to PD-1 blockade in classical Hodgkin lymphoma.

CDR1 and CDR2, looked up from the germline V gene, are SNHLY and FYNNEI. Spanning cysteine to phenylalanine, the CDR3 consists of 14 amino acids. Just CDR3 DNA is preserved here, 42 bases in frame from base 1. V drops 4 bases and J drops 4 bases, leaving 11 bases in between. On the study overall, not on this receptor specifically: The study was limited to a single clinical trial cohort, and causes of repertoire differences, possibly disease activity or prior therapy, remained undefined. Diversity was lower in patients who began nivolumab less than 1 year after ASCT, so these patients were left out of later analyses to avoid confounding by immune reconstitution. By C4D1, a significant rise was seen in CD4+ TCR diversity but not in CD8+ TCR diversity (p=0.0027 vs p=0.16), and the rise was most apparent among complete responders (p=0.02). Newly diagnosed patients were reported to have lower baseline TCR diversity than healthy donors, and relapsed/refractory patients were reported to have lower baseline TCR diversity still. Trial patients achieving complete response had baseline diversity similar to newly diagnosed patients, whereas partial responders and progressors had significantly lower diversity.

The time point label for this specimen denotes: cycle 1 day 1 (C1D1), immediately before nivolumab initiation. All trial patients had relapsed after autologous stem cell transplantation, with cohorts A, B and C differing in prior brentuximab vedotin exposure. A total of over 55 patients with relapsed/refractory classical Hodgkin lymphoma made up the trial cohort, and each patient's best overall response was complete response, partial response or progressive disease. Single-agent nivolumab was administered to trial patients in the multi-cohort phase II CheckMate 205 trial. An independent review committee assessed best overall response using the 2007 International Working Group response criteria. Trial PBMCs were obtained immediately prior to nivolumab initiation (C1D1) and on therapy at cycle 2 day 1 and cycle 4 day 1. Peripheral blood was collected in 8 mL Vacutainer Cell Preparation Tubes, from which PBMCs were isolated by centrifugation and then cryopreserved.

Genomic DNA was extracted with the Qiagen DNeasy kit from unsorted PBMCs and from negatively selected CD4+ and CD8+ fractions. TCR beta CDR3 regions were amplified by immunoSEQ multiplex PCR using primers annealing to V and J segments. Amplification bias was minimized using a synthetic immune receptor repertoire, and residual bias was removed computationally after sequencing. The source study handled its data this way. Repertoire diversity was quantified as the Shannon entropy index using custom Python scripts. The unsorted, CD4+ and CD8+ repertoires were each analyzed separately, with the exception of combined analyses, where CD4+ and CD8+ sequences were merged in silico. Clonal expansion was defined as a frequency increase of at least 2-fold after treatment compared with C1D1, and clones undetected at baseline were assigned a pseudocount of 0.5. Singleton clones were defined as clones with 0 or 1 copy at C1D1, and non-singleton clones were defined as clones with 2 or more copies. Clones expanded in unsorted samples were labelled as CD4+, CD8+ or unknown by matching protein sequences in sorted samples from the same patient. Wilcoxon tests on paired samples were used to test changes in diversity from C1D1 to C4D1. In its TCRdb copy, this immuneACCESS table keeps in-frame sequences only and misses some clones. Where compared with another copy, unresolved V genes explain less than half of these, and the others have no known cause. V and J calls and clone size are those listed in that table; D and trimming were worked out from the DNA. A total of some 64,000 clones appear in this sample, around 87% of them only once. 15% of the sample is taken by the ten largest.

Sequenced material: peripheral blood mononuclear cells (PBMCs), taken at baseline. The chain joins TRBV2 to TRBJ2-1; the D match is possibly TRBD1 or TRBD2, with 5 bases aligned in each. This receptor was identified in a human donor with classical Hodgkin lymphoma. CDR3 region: CASSGVGGYNEQFF. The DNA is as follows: TGTGCCAGCAGTGGTGTTGGGGGATACAATGAGCAGTTCTTC.